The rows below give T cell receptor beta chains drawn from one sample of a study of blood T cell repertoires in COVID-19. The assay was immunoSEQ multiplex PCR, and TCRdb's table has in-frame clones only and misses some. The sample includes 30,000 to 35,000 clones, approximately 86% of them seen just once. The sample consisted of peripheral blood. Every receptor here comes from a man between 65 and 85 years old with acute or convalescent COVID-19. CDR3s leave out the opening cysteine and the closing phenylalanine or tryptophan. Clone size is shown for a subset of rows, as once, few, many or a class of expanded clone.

CDR3: ASTADRANGYT
size: .
V: TRBV28
length: 11

CDR3: ASSKGVFGYEQY
size: once
V: TRBV7-2
length: 12

CDR3: AWNLGGGDEQY
size: once
V: TRBV30
length: 11

CDR3: ASSPTSYITSQY
size: .
V: TRBV5-8
length: 12

CDR3: ASSLGGSTNQETQY
size: once
V: TRBV7-9
length: 14

CDR3: ASGSRSPGQGRHEQF
size: .
V: TRBV12-5
length: 15

CDR3: ASSRLAGGRNEQF
size: .
V: TRBV6-2/TRBV6-3
length: 13

CDR3: ASSQGGDFGAF
size: .
V: TRBV12-3/TRBV12-4
length: 11

CDR3: ASSSDRLNQPQH
size: .
V: TRBV6-2/TRBV6-3
length: 12

CDR3: ASSSPTGQIGYT
size: .
V: TRBV28
length: 12

CDR3: ASSQDSSGSGDTQY
size: .
V: TRBV14
length: 14

CDR3: ASSYSNRGLAGGRSYNEQF
size: .
V: TRBV6-2/TRBV6-3
length: 19

CDR3: ASSSNRGNNEQF
size: .
V: TRBV5-4
length: 12

CDR3: ASSLGGGIPYNEQF
size: few
V: TRBV5-4
length: 14

CDR3: ASNPRTGRCSPLH
size: .
V: TRBV23-1
length: 13

CDR3: ASSTQASTDTQY
size: .
V: TRBV7-2
length: 12

CDR3: ASTPGLAEVGELF
size: .
V: TRBV19
length: 13

CDR3: ASNPGDEQF
size: .
V: TRBV6-5
length: 9

CDR3: ASTPPLGDEQY
size: .
V: TRBV19
length: 11

CDR3: ASKFGTLTEKLF
size: .
V: TRBV27
length: 12

CDR3: ASREGREGFTGELF
size: .
V: TRBV28
length: 14

CDR3: ASTWGGGDSPLH
size: .
V: TRBV2
length: 12

CDR3: ASSYSGTGFTDTQY
size: .
V: TRBV6-5
length: 14

CDR3: ASSWTSNEQF
size: large
V: TRBV6-2/TRBV6-3
length: 10

CDR3: ASSESLAGGNEQF
size: .
V: TRBV6-1
length: 13

CDR3: ASSRTMVGGEQY
size: .
V: TRBV11-2
length: 12

CDR3: ASSLTVGDSTTKQY
size: .
V: TRBV7-2
length: 14

CDR3: ASSSATGGLNYGYT
size: .
V: TRBV5-4
length: 14

CDR3: ASSLDWRPPVTGELF
size: once
V: TRBV7-6
length: 15

CDR3: ASSLGFGGDGYT
size: once
V: TRBV5-8
length: 12

CDR3: ASSQETEYQPQH
size: once
V: TRBV4-3
length: 12

CDR3: ASSFVNYRGYGYT
size: .
V: TRBV11-3
length: 13

CDR3: ASSAERDNSPLH
size: .
V: TRBV9
length: 12

CDR3: ASSPGQGAHEQY
size: .
V: TRBV3-1/TRBV3-2
length: 12

CDR3: ASSFGTSGIKNEQY
size: .
V: TRBV11-1
length: 14

CDR3: ASSFDRGAGETQY
size: .
V: TRBV5-4
length: 13

CDR3: ASSSGLLETQY
size: .
V: TRBV11-2
length: 11

CDR3: ASSLKESPLH
size: .
V: TRBV11-2
length: 10

CDR3: ASSFRLAPDTQY
size: few
V: TRBV7-8
length: 12

CDR3: ASSLPNQPQH
size: .
V: TRBV7-9
length: 10

CDR3: ASSQDIGQGGEKLF
size: .
V: TRBV3-1/TRBV3-2
length: 14

CDR3: ASSLDRGGLAF
size: .
V: TRBV7-2
length: 11

CDR3: ASSSAEGGLF
size: .
V: TRBV9
length: 10

CDR3: ASSLDKWHEQF
size: once
V: TRBV11-3
length: 11

CDR3: ASSLTSGGTDTQY
size: few
V: TRBV5-1
length: 13

CDR3: ASRATGVTEAF
size: .
V: TRBV2
length: 11

CDR3: ASSGRGGENQPQH
size: .
V: TRBV18
length: 13

CDR3: ASSPKTYSGTSGITDTQY
size: once
V: TRBV27
length: 18

CDR3: ATFTAGTTKYTGELF
size: .
V: TRBV19
length: 15

CDR3: ASKTGRDSGNTIY
size: .
V: TRBV28
length: 13

CDR3: ASSVAGGWEKLF
size: once
V: TRBV9
length: 12

CDR3: ATSRLGTPDTQY
size: few
V: TRBV15
length: 12

CDR3: ASSAPVNTDTQY
size: .
V: TRBV9
length: 12

CDR3: ASYTGVEGSEQF
size: .
V: TRBV6-5
length: 12

CDR3: ASSLETGVEYEQY
size: .
V: TRBV5-1
length: 13

CDR3: ASSLGGLNQETQY
size: .
V: TRBV11-2
length: 13

CDR3: ASSLYTDTQY
size: .
V: TRBV7-3
length: 10

CDR3: ASSSGQGNTEAF
size: few
V: TRBV7-9
length: 12